This T cell receptor beta chain came from a study of beta chain features in type 1 diabetes. Study outcomes and limitations: Type 1 diabetes patients showed fewer insertions and more deletions at VDJ junctions. Sequencing of cDNA might inflate the share of cells that strongly express TCR. No resolution was reached here on whether HLA type influences TCRB rearrangement. All four CD4+ subsets of Type 1 diabetes patients contained TCRB CDR3s that were moderately but significantly shorter.

A remark on this clone: No antigen is known for it.

Since all of the isolated RNA was reverse transcribed, expressed TCRB transcripts were what got sequenced. Method: immunoSEQ multiplex PCR; TCRdb's copy keeps in-frame clones and lacks some. The profile shows a few hundred thousand clones, around an eighth of them singletons. This CDR3 is 11 amino acids long. V was cut by 7 bases and J by 11 bases, with 14 bases left in between. Germline CDR1 is SEHNR and CDR2 is FQNEAQ (reference sequence). The rearrangement joins TRBV7-9 to TRBJ1-1; no reliable D call. Specimen: naive CD4+ T cells from blood. The TCR originated in a woman aged 18-29 years with type 1 diabetes. The CDR3 loop is CASTSEIKAFF. The CDR3 DNA follows: TGTGCCAGCACCTCGGAGATTAAGGCTTTCTTT.